This T cell receptor (beta chain) was captured by sequencing in a study of graft-versus-host responses after intestinal transplantation. Study background: All recipients were transplanted with multivisceral, liver-intestinal, or isolated intestinal grafts. Recipients across the board were started on anti-thymocyte globulin induction, then kept on tacrolimus and steroids for two to four years. Overall study findings and caveats: Some patients had graft-donor T cell macrochimerism. In their allografts, the ratios of graft-versus-host to host-versus-graft T cell clones were high. GvH clonotypes were identified within recipient marrow, with a subset emerging first in ileum or blood.

This CDR3 region has 15 residues. V shed 3 bases and J shed 2 bases, with 14 bases lying between them. In germline, CDR1 is SNHLY, CDR2 FYNNEI. This clone was detected a few times. Its antigen is not identified. Assay: immunoSEQ multiplex PCR; the TCRdb copy retains only in-frame clones and omits some. In the table there are 15,000 to 20,000 clones, around 82% of which are singletons. Tissue from the graft was processed to free its intraepithelial and lamina propria lymphocytes. This clonotype originated in a human patient who received an intestinal transplant, so some T cells may come from the graft donor. This chain links TRBV2 with TRBJ2-7, with D possibly matching TRBD2 (6 bases). The sequenced sample was ileum tissue, obtained 17 days after transplant. The CDR3 reads CASSDSGGAAYEQYF. The CDR3 coding sequence is TGTGCCAGCAGTGATTCTGGCGGGGCTGCCTACGAGCAGTACTTC.